This T cell receptor beta chain is drawn from a study of blood T cell repertoires in COVID-19. The germline V gene has CDR1 SGHTA and CDR2 FQGTGA. The CDR3 length is 13 residues. The J segment lost 6 bases and the V segment lost 2 bases, leaving 4 bases of the junction unmatched. Sequenced by immunoSEQ multiplex PCR; TCRdb stores in-frame clones only, minus some. The repertoire consists of 300,000 to 350,000 clones, with approximately 90% occurring once and the leading ten covering 3.9%. The sequencing sample was made of PBMCs or T cells enriched from blood (not recorded which). This clonotype was obtained from a woman between 25 and 40 years old who had been exposed to COVID-19. The chain employs TRBV7-3 and TRBJ2-7; 7 bases agree with TRBD1. Here the CDR3 DNA reads TGTGCCAGCAGCTTAGGACAGGCCGGCGAGCAGTACTTC. Its protein product is CASSLGQAGEQYF.